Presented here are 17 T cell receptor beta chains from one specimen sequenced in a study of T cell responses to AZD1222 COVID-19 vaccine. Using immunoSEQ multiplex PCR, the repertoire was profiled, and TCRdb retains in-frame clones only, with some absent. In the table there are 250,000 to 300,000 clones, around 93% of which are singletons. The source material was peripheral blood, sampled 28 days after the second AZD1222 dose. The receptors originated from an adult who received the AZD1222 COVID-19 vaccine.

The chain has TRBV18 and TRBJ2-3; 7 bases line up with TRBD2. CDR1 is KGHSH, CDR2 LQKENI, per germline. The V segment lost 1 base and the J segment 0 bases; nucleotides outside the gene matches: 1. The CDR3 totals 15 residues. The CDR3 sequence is CASSPREGSTDTQYF. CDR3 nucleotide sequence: TGTGCCAGCTCACCACGGGAGGGAAGCACAGATACGCAGTATTTT.

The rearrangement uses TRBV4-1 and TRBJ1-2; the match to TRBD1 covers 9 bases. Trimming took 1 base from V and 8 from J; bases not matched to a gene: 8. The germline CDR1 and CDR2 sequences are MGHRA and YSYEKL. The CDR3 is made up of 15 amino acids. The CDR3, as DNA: TGCGCCAGCAGCCAAGCCGGGACAGGGACGGTCGGCTACACCTTC. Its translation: CASSQAGTGTVGYTF.

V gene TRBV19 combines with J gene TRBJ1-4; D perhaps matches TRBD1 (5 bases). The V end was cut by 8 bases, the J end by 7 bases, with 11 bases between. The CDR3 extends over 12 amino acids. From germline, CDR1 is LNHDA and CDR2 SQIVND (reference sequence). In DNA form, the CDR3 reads TGTGCCAGTCTCTCAGGGTTTGAAAAACTGTTTTTT. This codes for CASLSGFEKLFF.

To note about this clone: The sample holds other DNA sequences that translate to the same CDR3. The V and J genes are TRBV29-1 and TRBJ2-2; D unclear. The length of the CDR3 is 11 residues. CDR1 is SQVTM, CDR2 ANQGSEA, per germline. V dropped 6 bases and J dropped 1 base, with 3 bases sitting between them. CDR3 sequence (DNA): TGCAGCGTACAGAACACCGGGGAGCTGTTTTTT. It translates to CSVQNTGELFF.

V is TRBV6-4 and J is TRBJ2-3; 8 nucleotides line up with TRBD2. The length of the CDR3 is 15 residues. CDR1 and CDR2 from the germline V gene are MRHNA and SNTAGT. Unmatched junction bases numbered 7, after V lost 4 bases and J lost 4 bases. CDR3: CASSVQVAGPDTQYF. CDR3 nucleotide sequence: TGTGCCAGCAGTGTACAGGTAGCGGGACCAGATACGCAGTATTTT.

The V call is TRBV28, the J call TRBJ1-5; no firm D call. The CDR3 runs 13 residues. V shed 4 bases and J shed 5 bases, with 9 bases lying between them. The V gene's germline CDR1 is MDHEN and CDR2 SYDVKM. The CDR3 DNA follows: TGTGCCAGCAGTTCTTTCGCACATCAGCCCCAGCATTTT. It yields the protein CASSSFAHQPQHF.

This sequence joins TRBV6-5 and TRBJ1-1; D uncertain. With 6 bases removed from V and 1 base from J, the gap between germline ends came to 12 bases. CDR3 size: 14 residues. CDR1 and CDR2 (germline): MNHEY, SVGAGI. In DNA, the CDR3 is TGTGCCAGCAGCCCGAGCGGCAGGAACACTGAAGCTTTCTTT. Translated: CASSPSGRNTEAFF.

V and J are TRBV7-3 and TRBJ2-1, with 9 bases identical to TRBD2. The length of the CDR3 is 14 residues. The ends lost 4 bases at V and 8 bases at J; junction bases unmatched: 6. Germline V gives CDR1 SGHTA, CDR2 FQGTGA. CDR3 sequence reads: CASSSHSGSDEQFF. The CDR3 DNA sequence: TGTGCCAGCAGCTCTCATAGCGGGAGCGATGAGCAGTTCTTC. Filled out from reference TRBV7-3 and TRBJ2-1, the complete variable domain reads GAGVSQTPSNKVTEKGKYVELRCDPISGHTALYWYRQSLGQGPEFLIYFQGTGAADDSGLPNDRFFAVRPEGSVSTLKIQRTERGDSAVYLCASSSHSGSDEQFFGPGTRLTVL.

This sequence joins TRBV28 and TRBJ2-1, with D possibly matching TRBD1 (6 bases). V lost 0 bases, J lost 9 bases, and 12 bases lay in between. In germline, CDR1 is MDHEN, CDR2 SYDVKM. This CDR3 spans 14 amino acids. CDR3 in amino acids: CASSLWAVGGEQFF. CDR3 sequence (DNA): TGTGCCAGCAGTTTATGGGCCGTAGGGGGTGAGCAGTTCTTC.

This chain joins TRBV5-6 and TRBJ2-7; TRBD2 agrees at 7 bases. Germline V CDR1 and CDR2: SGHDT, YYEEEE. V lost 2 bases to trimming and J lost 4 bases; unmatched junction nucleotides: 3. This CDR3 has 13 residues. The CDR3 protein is CASSFMGGYEQYF. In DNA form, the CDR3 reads TGTGCCAGCAGCTTTATGGGGGGGTACGAGCAGTACTTC. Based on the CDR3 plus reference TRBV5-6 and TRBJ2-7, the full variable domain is DAGVTQSPTHLIKTRGQQVTLRCSPKSGHDTVSWYQQALGQGPQFIFQYYEEEERQRGNFPDRFSGHQFPNYSSELNVNALLLGDSALYLCASSFMGGYEQYFGPGTRLTVT.

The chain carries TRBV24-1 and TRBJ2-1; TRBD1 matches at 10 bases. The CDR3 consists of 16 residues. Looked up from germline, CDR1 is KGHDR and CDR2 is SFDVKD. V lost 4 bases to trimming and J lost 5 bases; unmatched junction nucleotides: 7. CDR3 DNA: TGTGCCACCAGTGACCTAAGACAGGGGGCAAACAATGAGCAGTTCTTC. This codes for CATSDLRQGANNEQFF.

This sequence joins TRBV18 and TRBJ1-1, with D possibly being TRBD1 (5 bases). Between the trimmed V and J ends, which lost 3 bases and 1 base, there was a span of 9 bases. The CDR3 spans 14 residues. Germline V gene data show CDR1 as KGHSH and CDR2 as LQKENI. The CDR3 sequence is CASSPSTANTEAFF. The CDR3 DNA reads TGTGCCAGCTCACCCTCGACAGCGAACACTGAAGCTTTCTTT.

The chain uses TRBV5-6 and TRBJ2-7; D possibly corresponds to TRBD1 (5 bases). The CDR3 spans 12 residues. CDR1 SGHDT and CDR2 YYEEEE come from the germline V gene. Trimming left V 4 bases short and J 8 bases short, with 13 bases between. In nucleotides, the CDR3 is TGTGCCAGCAGCCTGCCGCCAGGGCAGCAGTACTTC. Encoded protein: CASSLPPGQQYF.

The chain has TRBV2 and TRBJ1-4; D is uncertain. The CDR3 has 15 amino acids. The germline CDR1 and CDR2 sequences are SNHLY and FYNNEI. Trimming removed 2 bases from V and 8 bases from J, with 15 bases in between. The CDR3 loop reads CASSEWTDGVEKLFF. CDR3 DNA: TGTGCCAGCAGTGAATGGACGGACGGAGTGGAAAAACTGTTTTTT.

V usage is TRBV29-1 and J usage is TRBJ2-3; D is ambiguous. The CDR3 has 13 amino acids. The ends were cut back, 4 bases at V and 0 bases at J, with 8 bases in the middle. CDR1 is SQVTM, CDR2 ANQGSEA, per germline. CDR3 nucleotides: TGCAGCGTTGCAGTCTTTAGCACAGATACGCAGTATTTT. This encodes CSVAVFSTDTQYF.

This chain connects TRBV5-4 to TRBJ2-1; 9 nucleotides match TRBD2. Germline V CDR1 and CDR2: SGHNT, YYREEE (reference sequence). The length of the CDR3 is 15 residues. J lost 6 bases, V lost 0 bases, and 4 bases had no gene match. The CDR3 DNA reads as TGTGCCAGCAGCTTGGGGACTAGCGATACCAATGAGCAGTTCTTC. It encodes CASSLGTSDTNEQFF.

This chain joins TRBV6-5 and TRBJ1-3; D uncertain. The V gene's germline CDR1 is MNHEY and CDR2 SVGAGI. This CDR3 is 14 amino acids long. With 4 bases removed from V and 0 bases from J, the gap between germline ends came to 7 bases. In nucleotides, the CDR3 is TGTGCCAGCAGTTCCTTTGACTCTGGAAACACCATATATTTT. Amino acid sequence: CASSSFDSGNTIYF.